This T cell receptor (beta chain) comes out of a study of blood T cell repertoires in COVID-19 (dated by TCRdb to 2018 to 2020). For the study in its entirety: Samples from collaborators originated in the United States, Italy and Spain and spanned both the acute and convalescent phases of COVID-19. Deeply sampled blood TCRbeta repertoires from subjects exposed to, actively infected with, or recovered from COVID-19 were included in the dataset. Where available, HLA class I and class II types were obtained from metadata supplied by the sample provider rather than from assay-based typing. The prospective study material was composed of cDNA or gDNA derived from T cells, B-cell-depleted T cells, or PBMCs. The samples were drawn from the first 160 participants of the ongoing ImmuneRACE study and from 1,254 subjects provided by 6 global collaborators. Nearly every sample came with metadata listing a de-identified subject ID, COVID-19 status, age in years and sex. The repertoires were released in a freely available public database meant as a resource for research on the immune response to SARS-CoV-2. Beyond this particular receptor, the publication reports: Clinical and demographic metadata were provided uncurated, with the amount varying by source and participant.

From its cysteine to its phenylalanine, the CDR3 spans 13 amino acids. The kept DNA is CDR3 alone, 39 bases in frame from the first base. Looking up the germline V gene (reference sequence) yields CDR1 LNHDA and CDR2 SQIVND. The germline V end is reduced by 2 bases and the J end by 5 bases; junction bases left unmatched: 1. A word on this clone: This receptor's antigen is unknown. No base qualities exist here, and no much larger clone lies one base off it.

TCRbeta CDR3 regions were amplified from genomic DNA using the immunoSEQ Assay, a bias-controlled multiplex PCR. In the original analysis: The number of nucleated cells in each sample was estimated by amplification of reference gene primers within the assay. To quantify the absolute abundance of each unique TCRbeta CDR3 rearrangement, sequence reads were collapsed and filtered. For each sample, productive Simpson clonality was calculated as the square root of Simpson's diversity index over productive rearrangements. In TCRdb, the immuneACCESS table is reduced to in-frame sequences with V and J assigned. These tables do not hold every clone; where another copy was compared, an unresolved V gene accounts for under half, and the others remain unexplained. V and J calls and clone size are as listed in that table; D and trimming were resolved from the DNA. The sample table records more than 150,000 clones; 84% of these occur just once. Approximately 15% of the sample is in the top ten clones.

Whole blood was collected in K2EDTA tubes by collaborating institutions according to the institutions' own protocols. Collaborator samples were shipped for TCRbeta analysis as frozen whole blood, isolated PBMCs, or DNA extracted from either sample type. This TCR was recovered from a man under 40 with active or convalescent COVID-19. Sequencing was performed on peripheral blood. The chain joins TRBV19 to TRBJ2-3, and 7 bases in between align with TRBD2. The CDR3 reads CASSIRGVDTQYF. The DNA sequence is TGTGCCAGTAGTATACGGGGGGTAGATACGCAGTATTTT.